This TCR beta chain was recovered during a study of T cell responses to AZD1222 COVID-19 vaccine (dated by TCRdb to the early 2020s). Study-wide context: AZD1222 recipients with second doses at about 4 weeks or about 12 weeks were pooled, because spike-specific TCR depth and breadth did not differ between schedules. Enrollment into the trials was organized by age into subgroups of 18-55, 56-69 and 70-plus years, and those subgroups contained about 160, 30 and 59 TCR-sequenced participants, respectively. TCR sequencing covered more than 230 trial participants: 200 to 220 given two doses of AZD1222 and some 25 given two doses of MenACWY control vaccine. What the work shows at the level of the full study, not this receptor alone: After two AZD1222 doses, spike-specific TCR breadth and depth were significantly higher than at day 0 and than in MenACWY recipients. Only six AZD1222 recipients were SARS-CoV-2 seropositive at baseline, limiting conclusions about previously exposed vaccinees. Most participants were white British and females outnumbered males, and the authors suggested that clonal diversity may have been underestimated. Because no samples from the day 14 peak response were available, repertoires could be characterized only after the peak T cell response. The vaccine-associated CD4 TCRs covered the entire spike protein, and the dominant responses fell in regions 160-218 and 743-854. The 56-69-year group was small, and its depth increase did not reach significance, likely because of low power. Reportedly, almost half of the unique spike-specific TCRs recognized epitopes lying outside the regions that are mutated in the B.1.351 and B.1.1.7 variants.

The time point label here, explained by the study, means: baseline before first vaccination. The vaccinee samples were drawn from two UK trials, COV001 and COV002, one of which was a single-blind randomized controlled phase 2/3 trial testing AZD1222 (ChAdOx1 nCoV-19) in healthy adults. For TCRbeta chain sequencing, PBMC samples were collected from trial participants at day 0 and at day 28 after the second dose. Points on this clone: What this receptor recognizes is not known. No base qualities exist here, and no much larger clone lies one base off it.

The CDR3 regions of human TCRbeta chains were analyzed by immunosequencing. Per the original workflow: TCRs in the repertoires were compared against a reference library of SARS-CoV-2-specific TCRs that had been generated with the MIRA antigen-specificity platform. Breadth was defined as the fraction of unique TCRs that were SARS-CoV-2-associated. Depth was defined as the fraction of total T cells that were SARS-CoV-2-associated. Using the MIRA data, each spike-specific TCR was assigned both to the spike region to which the TCR was reactive and to a CD4 or CD8 class. Log10-transformed breadth and depth values were compared by one-way ANOVA with Sidak's multiple comparisons tests. TCRdb's version of the immuneACCESS table is confined to in-frame rearrangements and falls short of the full clone set. An unresolved V gene accounts for under half of the shortfall where checked; the remainder is of unknown origin. That table gives V, J and clone size, and the DNA gave D and trimming. The sample table shows some 100,000 clones, and approximately 90% are seen once. The top ten clonotypes cover under 5.5% of the sample.

Taken from the germline V gene (reference sequence), the CDR1 and CDR2 loops are MNHEY and SMNVEV. From the cysteine up to the phenylalanine, the CDR3 has a length of 12 residues. This entry keeps only the CDR3 DNA: 36 bases, framed from base 1. The V and J ends are trimmed by 4 bases and 7 bases, leaving 11 bases between them. The clonotype comes from an adult in good health. The chain is made from TRBV27 and TRBJ2-7; the D gene cannot be named for sure. The sample here was peripheral blood, taken on day 0 of AZD1222 vaccination. The sequenced DNA: TGTGCCAGCAGTTCTCCTCCCCTGGAGCAGTACTTC. It translates as CASSSPPLEQYF.